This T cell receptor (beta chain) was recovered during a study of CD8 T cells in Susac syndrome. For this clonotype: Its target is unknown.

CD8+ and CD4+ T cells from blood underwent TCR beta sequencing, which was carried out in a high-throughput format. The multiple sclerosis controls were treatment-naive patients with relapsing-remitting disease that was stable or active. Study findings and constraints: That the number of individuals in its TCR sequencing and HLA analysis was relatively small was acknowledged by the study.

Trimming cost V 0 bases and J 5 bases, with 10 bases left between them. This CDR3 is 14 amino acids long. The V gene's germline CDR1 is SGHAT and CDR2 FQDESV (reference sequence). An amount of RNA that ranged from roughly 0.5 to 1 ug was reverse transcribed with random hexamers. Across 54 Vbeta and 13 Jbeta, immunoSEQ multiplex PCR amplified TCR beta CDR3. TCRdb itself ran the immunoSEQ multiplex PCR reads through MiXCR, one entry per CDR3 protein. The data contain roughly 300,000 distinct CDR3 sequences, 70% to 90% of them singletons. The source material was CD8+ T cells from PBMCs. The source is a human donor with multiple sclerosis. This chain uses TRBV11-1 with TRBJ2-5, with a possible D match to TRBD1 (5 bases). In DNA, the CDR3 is TGTGCCAGCAGCTTAGCGGCAGGGCAGGAGACCCAGTACTTC. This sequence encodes CASSLAAGQETQYF. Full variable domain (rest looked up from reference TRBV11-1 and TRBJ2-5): EAEVAQSPRYKITEKSQAVAFWCDPISGHATLYWYRQILGQGPELLVQFQDESVVDDSQLPKDRFSAERLKGVDSTLKIQPAELGDSAMYLCASSLAAGQETQYFGPGTRLLVL.